The following is a TCR beta chain sequence with its context. Its matching antigen is unknown. V was cut by 6 bases and J by 6 bases, with 11 bases left in between. The germline gives CDR1 DFQATT, CDR2 SNEGSKA (reference sequence). This CDR3 is 11 amino acids long. These data come from a study of T cell repertoires in cytomegalovirus infection. Study in general: It can be stated that public TCR beta signatures indicated CMV infection as well as a matching HLA type. Study-wide points: Predominance within the ex vivo response was attributable to HLA-C-restricted CMV-specific TCR beta clonotypes. The cumulative frequency of public TCR beta families identified carriers of CMV plus the relevant HLA.

TCRdb re-called the reads through MiXCR, storing one row per CDR3 protein. The profile shows fewer than 850,000 distinct CDR3 sequences, around 29% of them singletons. V and J are TRBV20-1 and TRBJ1-1, with D hard to call. The origin of this receptor is a human donor in good health (CMV status not recorded). Some clones in this sample may be carry-over from other donors' samples. The source material was cultured CD8+ T cells from PBMCs, sampled from culture after CMV antigen stimulation. CDR3 protein: CSAIDGPEAFF. The DNA for the CDR3 is TGCAGTGCCATAGATGGGCCTGAAGCTTTCTTT.